This TCR beta chain derives from a study of cytomegalovirus exposure and HLA in healthy donors. Points from the study as a whole: Later on, an analysis found that several of the most significant clusters appeared to be linked to common viral pathogens, which included parvovirus B19.

Note on this clone: Its specificity is not known.

PCR employed 60 Vbeta and 13 Jbeta primers. Profiling relied on immunoSEQ multiplex PCR, and the TCRdb table lists in-frame clones only, not all of them. The sample consists of roughly 140,000 clones, 80% of them appearing once. The sample taken for sequencing was PBMCs. This TCR derives from a male donor in good health and CMV-seronegative.

For the CDR3, the DNA is TGTGCCAGCAGCCAGGGGTTTGGGAAACTGTTTTTT. It encodes CASSQGFGKLFF. The J gene is TRBJ1-4, the V gene TRBV28, with a tentative D call TRBD1 (6 bases). Germline CDR1 is MDHEN and CDR2 is SYDVKM. The ends were cut back, 6 bases at V and 11 bases at J, with 13 bases in the middle. This CDR3 has 12 residues. The whole variable domain, remainder taken from reference TRBV28 and TRBJ1-4, is DVKVTQSSRYLVKRTGEKVFLECVQDMDHENMFWYRQDPGLGLRLIYFSYDVKMKEKGDIPEGYSVSREKKERFSLILESASTNQTSMYLCASSQGFGKLFFGSGTQLSVL.